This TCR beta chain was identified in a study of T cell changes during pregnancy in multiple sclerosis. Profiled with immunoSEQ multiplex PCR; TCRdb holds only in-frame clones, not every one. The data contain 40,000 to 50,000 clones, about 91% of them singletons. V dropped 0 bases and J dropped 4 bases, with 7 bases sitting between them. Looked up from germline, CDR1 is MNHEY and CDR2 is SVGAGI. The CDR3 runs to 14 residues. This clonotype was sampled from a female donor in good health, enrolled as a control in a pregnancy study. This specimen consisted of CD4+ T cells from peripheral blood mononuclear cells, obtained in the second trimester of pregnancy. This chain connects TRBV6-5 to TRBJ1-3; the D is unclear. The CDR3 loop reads CASSYSRPGNTIYF. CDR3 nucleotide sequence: TGTGCCAGCAGTTACTCGAGGCCCGGAAACACCATATATTTT.